A selection of T cell receptor beta chains follows, all from one sample in a study of T-cell reconstitution after alpha-beta-depleted transplantation in children. From the PCR reads, TCRdb called clonotypes with MiXCR, one entry per CDR3 protein. The sample yields around 380,000 distinct CDR3 sequences, roughly a tenth seen once. Sequencing was performed on PBMCs from the stem cell graft donor, taken from the stem cell graft. The receptors were gathered from a human donor who donated a stem cell graft to a child with acute myeloid leukemia. Each CDR3 is given with its conserved first and last residue. Each record gives: V gene, clone size, J gene, D gene, CDR3 DNA, CDR3 protein. A D gene is named only where the DNA matches it firmly. A clone size is listed for some rows: how often the clone was seen (once, few, many), or a class if it is expanded.

TRBV10-3	few	TRBJ1-5	-	TGTGCCATCAGTGAGTCGCCTAGCAATCAGCCCCAGCATTTT	CAISESPSNQPQHF
TRBV12-3/TRBV12-4	-	TRBJ2-7	TRBD2	TGTGCCAGCAGTCGACGGACTAGCGGGGGGGACGAGCAGTACTTC	CASSRRTSGGDEQYF
TRBV27	many	TRBJ2-3	TRBD2	TGTGCCAGCAGTTTTAGACTAGCGGGGGGTCCAGATACGCAGTATTTT	CASSFRLAGGPDTQYF
TRBV20-1	-	TRBJ2-3	-	TGCAGTGCTAGGGAGGGCCTAGATCTTACAGATACGCAGTATTTT	CSAREGLDLTDTQYF
TRBV6-5	-	TRBJ1-2	-	TGTGCCAGCAGTTACTGGGCAGGCCAGCAAGCTAACTATGGCTACACCTTC	CASSYWAGQQANYGYTF
TRBV20-1	few	TRBJ2-3	TRBD2	TGCAGTGCTAGTATGGCAGCGGGGCTCACAGATACGCAGTATTTT	CSASMAAGLTDTQYF
TRBV12-3/TRBV12-4	-	TRBJ2-6	TRBD1	TGTGCCAGCGGCCCGACAGGGAGCTCTGGGGCCAACGTCCTGACTTTC	CASGPTGSSGANVLTF
TRBV12-3/TRBV12-4	many	TRBJ2-5	TRBD2	TGTGCCAGCAGTACTTTCGGACTAGGCGAGACCCAGTACTTC	CASSTFGLGETQYF
TRBV28	-	TRBJ2-1	-	TGTGCCAGCAGTTTCCTGAGATCCTACAATGAGCAGTTCTTC	CASSFLRSYNEQFF
TRBV20-1	few	TRBJ2-7	TRBD1	TGCAGTGCTAGATATTCGGCACAGGGGTCTACCTACGAGCAGTACTTC	CSARYSAQGSTYEQYF
TRBV12-5	-	TRBJ2-6	-	TGTGCTAGTGGCCCTGACGGGGCTGGGGCCAACGTCCTGACTTTC	CASGPDGAGANVLTF
TRBV29-1	-	TRBJ2-5	-	TGCAGCGTTGAAGATGTCGCCACAGTGTCTACCCAGTACTTC	CSVEDVATVSTQYF
TRBV5-5	-	TRBJ1-2	-	TGTGCCAGCAGTCCAGGGTGGTCTTATGGCTACACCTTC	CASSPGWSYGYTF
TRBV20-1	-	TRBJ1-2	-	TGCAGTGCTAGAGATTTGGCCGGCTATGGCTACACCTTC	CSARDLAGYGYTF